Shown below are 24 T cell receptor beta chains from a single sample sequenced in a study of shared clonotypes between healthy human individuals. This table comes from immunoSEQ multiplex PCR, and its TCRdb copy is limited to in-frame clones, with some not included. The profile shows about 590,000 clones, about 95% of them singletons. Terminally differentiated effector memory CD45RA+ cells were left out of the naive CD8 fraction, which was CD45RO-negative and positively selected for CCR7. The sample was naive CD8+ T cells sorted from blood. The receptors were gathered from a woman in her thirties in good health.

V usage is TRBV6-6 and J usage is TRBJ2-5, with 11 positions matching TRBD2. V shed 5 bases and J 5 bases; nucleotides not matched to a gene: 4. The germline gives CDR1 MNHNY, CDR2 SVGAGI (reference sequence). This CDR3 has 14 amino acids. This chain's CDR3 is CASSQTSGTETQYF. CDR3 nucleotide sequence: TGTGCCAGCAGTCAGACTAGCGGGACGGAGACCCAGTACTTC.

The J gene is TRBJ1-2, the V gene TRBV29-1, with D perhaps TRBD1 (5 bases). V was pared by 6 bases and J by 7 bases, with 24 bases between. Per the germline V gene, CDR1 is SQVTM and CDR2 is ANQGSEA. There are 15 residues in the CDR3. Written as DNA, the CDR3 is TGCAGCGTGGCCCACCTTAGGGACGGAGGTCTTGGCTACACCTTC. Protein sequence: CSVAHLRDGGLGYTF.

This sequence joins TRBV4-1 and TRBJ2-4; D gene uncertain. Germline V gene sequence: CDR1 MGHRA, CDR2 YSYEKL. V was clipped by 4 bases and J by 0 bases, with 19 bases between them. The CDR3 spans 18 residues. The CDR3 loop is CASSPPGRTLLAKNIQYF. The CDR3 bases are TGCGCCAGCAGCCCCCCGGGTCGAACCTTACTAGCCAAAAACATTCAGTACTTC.

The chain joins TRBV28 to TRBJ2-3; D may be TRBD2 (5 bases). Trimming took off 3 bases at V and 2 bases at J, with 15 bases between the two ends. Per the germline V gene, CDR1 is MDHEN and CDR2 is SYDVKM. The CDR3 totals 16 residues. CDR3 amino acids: CASSFSPAEHTDTQYF. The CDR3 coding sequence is TGTGCCAGCAGTTTTAGCCCAGCGGAGCACACAGATACGCAGTATTTT. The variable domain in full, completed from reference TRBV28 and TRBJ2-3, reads DVKVTQSSRYLVKRTGEKVFLECVQDMDHENMFWYRQDPGLGLRLIYFSYDVKMKEKGDIPEGYSVSREKKERFSLILESASTNQTSMYLCASSFSPAEHTDTQYFGPGTRLTVL.

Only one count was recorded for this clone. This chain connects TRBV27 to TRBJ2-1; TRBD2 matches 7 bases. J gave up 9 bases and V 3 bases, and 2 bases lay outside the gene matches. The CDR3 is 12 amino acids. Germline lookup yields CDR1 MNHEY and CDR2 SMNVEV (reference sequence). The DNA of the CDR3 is TGTGCCAGCAGTTTTACGGGAGGTGAGCAGTTCTTC. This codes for CASSFTGGEQFF.

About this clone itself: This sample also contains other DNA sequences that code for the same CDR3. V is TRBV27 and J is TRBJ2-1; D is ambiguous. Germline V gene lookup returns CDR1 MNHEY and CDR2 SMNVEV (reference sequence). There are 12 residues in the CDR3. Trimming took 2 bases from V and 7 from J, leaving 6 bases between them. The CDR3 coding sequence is TGTGCCAGCAGTTTAATTGGTAATGAGCAGTTCTTC. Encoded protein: CASSLIGNEQFF.

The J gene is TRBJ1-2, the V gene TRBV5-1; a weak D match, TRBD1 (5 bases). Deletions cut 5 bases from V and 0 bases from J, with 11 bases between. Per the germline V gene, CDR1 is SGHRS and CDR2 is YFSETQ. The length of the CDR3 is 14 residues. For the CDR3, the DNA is TGCGCCAGCAGGACGGGGGGAGCTAACTATGGCTACACCTTC. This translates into CASRTGGANYGYTF.

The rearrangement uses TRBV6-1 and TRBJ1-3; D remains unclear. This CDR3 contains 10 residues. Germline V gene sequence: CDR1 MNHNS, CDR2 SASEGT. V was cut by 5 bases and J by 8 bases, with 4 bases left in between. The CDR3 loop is CASSHDTIYF. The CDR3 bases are TGTGCCAGCAGTCATGACACCATATATTTT.

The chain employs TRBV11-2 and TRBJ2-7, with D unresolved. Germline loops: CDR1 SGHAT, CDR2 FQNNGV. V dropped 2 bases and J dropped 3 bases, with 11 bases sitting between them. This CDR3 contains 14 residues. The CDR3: CASSLTTRNYEQYF. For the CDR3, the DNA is TGTGCCAGCAGCTTAACCACCAGGAACTACGAGCAGTACTTC.

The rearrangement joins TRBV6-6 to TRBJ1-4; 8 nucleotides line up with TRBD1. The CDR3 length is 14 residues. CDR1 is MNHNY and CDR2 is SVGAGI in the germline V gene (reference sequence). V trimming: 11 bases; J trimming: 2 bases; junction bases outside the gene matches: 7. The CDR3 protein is CAAGQAPTNEKLFF. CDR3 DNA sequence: TGTGCCGCGGGACAGGCTCCGACTAATGAAAAACTGTTTTTT.

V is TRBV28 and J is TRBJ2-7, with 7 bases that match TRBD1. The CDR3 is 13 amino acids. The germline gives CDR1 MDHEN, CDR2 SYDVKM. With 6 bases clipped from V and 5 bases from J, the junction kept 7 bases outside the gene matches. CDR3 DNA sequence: TGTGCCAGCAGCCGGGACAGCATCGACGAGCAGTACTTC. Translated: CASSRDSIDEQYF.

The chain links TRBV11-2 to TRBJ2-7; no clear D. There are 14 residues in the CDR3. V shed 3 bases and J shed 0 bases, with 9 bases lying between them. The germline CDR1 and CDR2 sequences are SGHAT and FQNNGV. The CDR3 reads CASSLTTTSYEQYF. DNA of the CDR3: TGTGCCAGCAGCTTGACAACGACCTCCTACGAGCAGTACTTC.

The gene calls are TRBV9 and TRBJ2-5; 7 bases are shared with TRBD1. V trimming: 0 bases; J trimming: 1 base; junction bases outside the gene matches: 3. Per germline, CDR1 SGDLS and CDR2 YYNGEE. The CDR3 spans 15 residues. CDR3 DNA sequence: TGTGCCAGCAGCGTAGATGGGACAGTCCAAGAGACCCAGTACTTC. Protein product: CASSVDGTVQETQYF.

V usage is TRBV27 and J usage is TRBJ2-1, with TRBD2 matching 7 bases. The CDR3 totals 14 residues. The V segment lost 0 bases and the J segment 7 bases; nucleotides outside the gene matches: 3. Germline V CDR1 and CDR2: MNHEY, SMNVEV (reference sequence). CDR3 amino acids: CASSLSTSWNEQFF. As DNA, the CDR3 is TGTGCCAGCAGTTTATCGACTAGCTGGAATGAGCAGTTCTTC.

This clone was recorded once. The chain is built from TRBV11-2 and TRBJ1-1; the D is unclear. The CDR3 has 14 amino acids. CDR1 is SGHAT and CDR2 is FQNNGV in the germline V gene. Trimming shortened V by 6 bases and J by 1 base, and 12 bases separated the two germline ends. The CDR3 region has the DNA TGTGCCAGCAGTAGTGAGGACCCGAACACTGAAGCTTTCTTT. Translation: CASSSEDPNTEAFF.

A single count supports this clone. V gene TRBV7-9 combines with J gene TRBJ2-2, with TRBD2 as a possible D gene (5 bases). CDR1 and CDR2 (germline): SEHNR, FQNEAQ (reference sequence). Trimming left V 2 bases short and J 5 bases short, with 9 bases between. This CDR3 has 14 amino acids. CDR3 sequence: CASSLSGETGELFF. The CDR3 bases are TGTGCCAGCAGCTTATCCGGGGAAACCGGGGAGCTGTTTTTT.

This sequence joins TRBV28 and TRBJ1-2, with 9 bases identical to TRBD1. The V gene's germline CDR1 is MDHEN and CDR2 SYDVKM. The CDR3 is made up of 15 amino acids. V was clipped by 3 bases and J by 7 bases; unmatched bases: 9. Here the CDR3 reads CASSLLGQGSGGYTF. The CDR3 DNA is TGTGCCAGCAGTTTGTTGGGACAGGGCTCTGGTGGCTACACCTTC.

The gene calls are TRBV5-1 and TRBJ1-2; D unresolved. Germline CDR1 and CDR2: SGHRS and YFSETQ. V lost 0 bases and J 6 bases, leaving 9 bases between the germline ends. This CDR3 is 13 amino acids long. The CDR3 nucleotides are TGCGCCAGCAGCTTGGCTACGTCTGATGGCTACACCTTC. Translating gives CASSLATSDGYTF. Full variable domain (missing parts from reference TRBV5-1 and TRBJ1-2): KAGVTQTPRYLIKTRGQQVTLSCSPISGHRSVSWYQQTPGQGLQFLFEYFSETQRNKGNFPGRFSGRQFSNSRSEMNVSTLELGDSALYLCASSLATSDGYTFGSGTRLTVV.

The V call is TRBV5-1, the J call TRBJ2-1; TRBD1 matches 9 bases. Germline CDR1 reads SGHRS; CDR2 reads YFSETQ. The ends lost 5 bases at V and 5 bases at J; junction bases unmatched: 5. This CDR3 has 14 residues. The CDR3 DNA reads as TGCGCCAGCAGAGCGGGACAGGGACACAATGAGCAGTTCTTC. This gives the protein CASRAGQGHNEQFF.

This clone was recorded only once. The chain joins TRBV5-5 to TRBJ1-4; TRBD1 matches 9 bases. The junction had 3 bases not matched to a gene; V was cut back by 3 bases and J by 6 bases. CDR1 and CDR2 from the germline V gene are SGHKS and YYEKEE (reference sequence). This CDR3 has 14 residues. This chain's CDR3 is CASSSQGAYEKLFF. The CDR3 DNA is TGTGCCAGCAGCTCACAGGGGGCTTATGAAAAACTGTTTTTT.

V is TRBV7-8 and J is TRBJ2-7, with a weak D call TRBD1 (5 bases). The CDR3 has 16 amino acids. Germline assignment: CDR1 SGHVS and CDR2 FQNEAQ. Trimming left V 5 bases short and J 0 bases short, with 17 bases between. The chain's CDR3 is CASSLLGAQISYEQYF. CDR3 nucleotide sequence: TGTGCCAGCAGCCTCCTAGGGGCACAAATCTCCTACGAGCAGTACTTC.

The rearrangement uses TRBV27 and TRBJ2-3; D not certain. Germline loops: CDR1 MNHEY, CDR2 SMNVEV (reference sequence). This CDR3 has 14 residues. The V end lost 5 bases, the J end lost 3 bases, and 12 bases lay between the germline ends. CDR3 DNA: TGTGCCAGCAGTACCTCCGGGCGGACAGATACGCAGTATTTT. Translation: CASSTSGRTDTQYF.

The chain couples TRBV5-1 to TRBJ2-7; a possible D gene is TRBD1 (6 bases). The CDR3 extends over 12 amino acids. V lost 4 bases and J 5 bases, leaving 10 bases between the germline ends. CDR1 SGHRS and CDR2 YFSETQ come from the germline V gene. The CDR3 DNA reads TGCGCCAGCAGCCTGAACAGGGACGAGCAGTACTTC. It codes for CASSLNRDEQYF.

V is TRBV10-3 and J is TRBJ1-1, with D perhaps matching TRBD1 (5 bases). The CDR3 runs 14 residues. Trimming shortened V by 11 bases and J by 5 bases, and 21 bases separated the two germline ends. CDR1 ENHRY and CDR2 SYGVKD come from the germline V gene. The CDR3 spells CAARSAYRRTEAFF. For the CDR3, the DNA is TGTGCCGCCCGGTCGGCGTACAGGCGGACTGAAGCTTTCTTT.